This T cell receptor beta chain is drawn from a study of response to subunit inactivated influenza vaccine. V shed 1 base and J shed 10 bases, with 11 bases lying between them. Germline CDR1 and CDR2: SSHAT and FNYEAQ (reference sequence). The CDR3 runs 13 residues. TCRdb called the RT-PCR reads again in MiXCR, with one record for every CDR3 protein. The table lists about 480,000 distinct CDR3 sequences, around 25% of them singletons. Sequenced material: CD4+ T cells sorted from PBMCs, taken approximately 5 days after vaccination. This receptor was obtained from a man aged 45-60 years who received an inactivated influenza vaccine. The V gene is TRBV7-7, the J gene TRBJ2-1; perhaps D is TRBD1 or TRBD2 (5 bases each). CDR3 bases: TGTGCCAGCAGCTTAGGAGGGGTCAGCGAGCAGTTCTTC. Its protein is CASSLGGVSEQFF.